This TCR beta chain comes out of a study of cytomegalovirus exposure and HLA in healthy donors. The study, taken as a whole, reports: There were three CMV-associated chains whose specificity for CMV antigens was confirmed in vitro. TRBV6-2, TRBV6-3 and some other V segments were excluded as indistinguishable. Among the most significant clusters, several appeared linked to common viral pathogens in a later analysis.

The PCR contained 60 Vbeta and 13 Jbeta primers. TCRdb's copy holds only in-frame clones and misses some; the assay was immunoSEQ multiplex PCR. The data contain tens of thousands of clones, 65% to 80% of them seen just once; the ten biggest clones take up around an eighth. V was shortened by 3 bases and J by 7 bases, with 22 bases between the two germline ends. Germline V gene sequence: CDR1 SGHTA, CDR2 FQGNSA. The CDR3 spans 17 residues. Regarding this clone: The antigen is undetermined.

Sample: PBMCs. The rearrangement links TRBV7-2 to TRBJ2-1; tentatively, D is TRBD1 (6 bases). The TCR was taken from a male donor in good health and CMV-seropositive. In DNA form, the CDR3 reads TGTGCCAGCAGCTTTGGTCTGGGGCTAGGGGGTCAGAATGAGCAGTTCTTC. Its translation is CASSFGLGLGGQNEQFF.